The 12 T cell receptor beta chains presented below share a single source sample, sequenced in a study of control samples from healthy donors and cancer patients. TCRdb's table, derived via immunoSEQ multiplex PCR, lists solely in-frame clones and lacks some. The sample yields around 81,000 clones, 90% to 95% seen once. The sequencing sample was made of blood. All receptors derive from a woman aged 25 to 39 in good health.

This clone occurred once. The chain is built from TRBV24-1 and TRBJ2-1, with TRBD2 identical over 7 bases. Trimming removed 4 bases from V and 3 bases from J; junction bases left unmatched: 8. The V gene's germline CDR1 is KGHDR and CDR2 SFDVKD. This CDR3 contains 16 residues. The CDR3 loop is CATSDPRTGGYNEQFF. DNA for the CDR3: TGTGCCACCAGTGACCCCAGAACGGGGGGCTACAATGAGCAGTTCTTC.

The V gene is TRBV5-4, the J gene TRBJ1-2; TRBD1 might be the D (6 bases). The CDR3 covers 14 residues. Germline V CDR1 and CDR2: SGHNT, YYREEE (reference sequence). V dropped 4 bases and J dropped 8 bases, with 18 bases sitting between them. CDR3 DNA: TGTGCCAGCAGCCGACAGGCAGGACTGGAGGGCTACACCTTC. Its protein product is CASSRQAGLEGYTF.

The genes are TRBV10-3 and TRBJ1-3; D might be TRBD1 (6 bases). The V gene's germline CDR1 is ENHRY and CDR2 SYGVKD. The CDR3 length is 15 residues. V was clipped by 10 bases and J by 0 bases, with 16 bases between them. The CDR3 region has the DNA TGTGCCAGCCTGTCAGGGGCCAGCTCTGGAAACACCATATATTTT. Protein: CASLSGASSGNTIYF.

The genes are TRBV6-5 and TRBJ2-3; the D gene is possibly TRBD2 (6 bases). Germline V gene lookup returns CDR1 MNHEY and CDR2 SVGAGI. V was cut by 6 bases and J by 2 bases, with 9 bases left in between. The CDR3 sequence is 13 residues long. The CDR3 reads CASRGLVTDTQYF. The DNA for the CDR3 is TGTGCCAGCAGGGGACTCGTCACAGATACGCAGTATTTT.

In DNA, the CDR3 is TGTGCCACCAGTGATGGACGGTTCGTTAACAATGAGCAGTTCTTC. Translation gives CATSDGRFVNNEQFF. The genes are TRBV24-1 and TRBJ2-1; D remains unclear. This CDR3 is 15 amino acids long. Germline V gene sequence: CDR1 KGHDR, CDR2 SFDVKD. The V and J ends lost 3 bases and 5 bases respectively, with 13 bases between them.

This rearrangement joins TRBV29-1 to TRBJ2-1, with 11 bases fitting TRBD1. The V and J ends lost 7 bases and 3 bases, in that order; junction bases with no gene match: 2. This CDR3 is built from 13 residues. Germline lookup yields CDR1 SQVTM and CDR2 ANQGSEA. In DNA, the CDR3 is TGCAGCGGCGGGACAGGGGGCTACAATGAGCAGTTCTTC. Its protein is CSGGTGGYNEQFF.

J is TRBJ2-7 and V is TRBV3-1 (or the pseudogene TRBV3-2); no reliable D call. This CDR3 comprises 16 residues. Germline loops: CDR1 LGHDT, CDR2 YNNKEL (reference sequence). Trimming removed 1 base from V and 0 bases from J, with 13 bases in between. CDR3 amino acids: CASSQGYGRASYEQYF. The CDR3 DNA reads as TGTGCCAGCAGCCAAGGATACGGGCGCGCCTCCTACGAGCAGTACTTC.

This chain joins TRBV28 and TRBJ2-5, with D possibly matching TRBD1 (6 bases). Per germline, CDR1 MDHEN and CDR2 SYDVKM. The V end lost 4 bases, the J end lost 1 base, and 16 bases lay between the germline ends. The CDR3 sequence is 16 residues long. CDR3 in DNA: TGTGCCAGCAGTTCCCCCCGGGACAAACTCCAAGAGACCCAGTACTTC. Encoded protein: CASSSPRDKLQETQYF.

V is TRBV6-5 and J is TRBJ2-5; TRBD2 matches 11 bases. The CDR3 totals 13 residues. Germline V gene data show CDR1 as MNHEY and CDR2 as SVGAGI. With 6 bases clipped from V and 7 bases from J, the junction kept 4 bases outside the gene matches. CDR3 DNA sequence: TGTGCCAGCAGATCCGGGACTAGCGGGACCCAGTACTTC. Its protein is CASRSGTSGTQYF.

CDR3 loop: CASSQSVEQGRNQPQHF. Here the CDR3 DNA reads TGTGCCAGCAGCCAATCGGTGGAGCAGGGCCGAAATCAGCCCCAGCATTTT. The V and J genes are TRBV4-2 and TRBJ1-5; D might be TRBD1 (5 bases). Germline-derived CDR1 and CDR2 are LGHNA and YNFKEQ. The V gene lost 2 bases and the J gene lost 4 bases, with 18 bases spanning the gap. The CDR3 length is 17 residues.

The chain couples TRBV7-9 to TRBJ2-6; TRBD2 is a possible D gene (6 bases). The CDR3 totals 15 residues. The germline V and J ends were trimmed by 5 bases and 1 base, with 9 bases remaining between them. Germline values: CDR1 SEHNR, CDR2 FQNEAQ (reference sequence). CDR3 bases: TGTGCCAGCAGCCCACGGGGGTCTGGGGCCAACGTCCTGACTTTC. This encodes CASSPRGSGANVLTF.

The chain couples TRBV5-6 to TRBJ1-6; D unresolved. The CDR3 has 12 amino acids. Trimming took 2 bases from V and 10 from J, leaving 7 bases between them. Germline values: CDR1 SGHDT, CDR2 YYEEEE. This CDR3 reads CASSFSRSPLHF. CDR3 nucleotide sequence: TGTGCCAGCAGCTTTTCCCGATCACCCCTCCACTTT.